These 14 T cell receptor beta chains were sequenced from one sample in a study of patients and donors after allogeneic stem cell transplantation. TCRdb re-derived calls from the RT-PCR reads in MiXCR, one entry per CDR3 protein. Among 160,000 or so distinct CDR3 sequences listed, about a quarter were seen once. The sample comprised blood, either unsorted or a sorted T cell fraction (not recorded which). The receptor set was obtained from a human donor who was either an allogeneic HSCT recipient or a stem cell or donor lymphocyte infusion donor (not recorded which). It is not recorded whose cells these are; they may come from a transplant donor.

This clonotype was counted many times. This chain uses TRBV7-2 with TRBJ1-5; D is uncertain. The CDR3 covers 14 residues. The germline V and J ends were trimmed by 5 bases and 0 bases, with 8 bases remaining between them. Germline lookup yields CDR1 SGHTA and CDR2 FQGNSA. Here the CDR3 reads CASSQLYSNQPQHF. CDR3 DNA: TGTGCCAGCAGCCAACTTTATAGCAATCAGCCCCAGCATTTT.

The V and J genes are TRBV12-3 or TRBV12-4 and TRBJ2-1; unclear D gene. Between the trimmed V and J ends, which lost 5 bases and 0 bases, there was a span of 11 bases. The CDR3 has 15 amino acids. The CDR3 nucleotides read TGTGCCAGCAGTCCGGGCGGTCACTCCTACAATGAGCAGTTCTTC. Translated, it gives CASSPGGHSYNEQFF.

The sample holds a few counts of this clonotype. The chain uses TRBV29-1 and TRBJ2-1, with no clear D. The CDR3 extends over 15 amino acids. Germline lookup yields CDR1 SQVTM and CDR2 ANQGSEA. V lost 6 bases and J lost 0, with 15 bases in between. CDR3 region: CSVHDQLHSYNEQFF. Here the CDR3 DNA reads TGCAGCGTCCACGACCAGCTTCACTCCTACAATGAGCAGTTCTTC.

The chain uses TRBV20-1 and TRBJ2-3; the match to TRBD2 covers 7 bases. The ends lost 0 bases at V and 2 bases at J; junction bases unmatched: 8. Germline V CDR1 and CDR2: DFQATT, SNEGSKA (reference sequence). CDR3 length equals 16 residues. Written as DNA, the CDR3 is TGCAGTGCTAGAGATAGGCTAGCGGCTTACACAGATACGCAGTATTTT. Residues: CSARDRLAAYTDTQYF.

In its sample, this clonotype was seen a few times. The J gene is TRBJ1-6, the V gene TRBV5-4; D gene ambiguous. In germline, CDR1 is SGHNT, CDR2 YYREEE (reference sequence). The CDR3 covers 15 residues. The V gene lost 3 bases and the J gene lost 0 bases, with 7 bases spanning the gap. CDR3 in DNA: TGTGCCAGCAGCTATCAAAGCTCCTATAATTCACCCCTCCACTTT. Translating it yields CASSYQSSYNSPLHF.

This clonotype has only a few counts. V usage is TRBV10-2 and J usage is TRBJ2-1, with D hard to call. The CDR3 is 14 amino acids. V lost 6 bases, J lost 4 bases, and 13 bases lay in between. CDR1 WSHSY and CDR2 SAAADI come from the germline V gene. CDR3 DNA: TGCGCCAGCAGGGGTAGGGATGGGTACAATGAGCAGTTCTTC. This gives the protein CASRGRDGYNEQFF.

There are a few counts of this clonotype. V is TRBV6-1 and J is TRBJ2-4, with D unclear. There are 14 residues in the CDR3. Trimming cost V 2 bases and J 2 bases, with 7 bases left between them. Germline V CDR1 and CDR2: MNHNS, SASEGT. CDR3: CASSETISKNIQYF. The CDR3 nucleotides are TGTGCCAGCAGTGAAACGATATCCAAAAACATTCAGTACTTC.

The J gene is TRBJ2-5, the V gene TRBV5-1; tentative D call: TRBD2 (6 bases). The germline CDR1 and CDR2 sequences are SGHRS and YFSETQ. This CDR3 spans 15 amino acids. Trimming stripped 4 bases from V and 3 bases from J, with 16 bases between. The CDR3 reads CASSIGRRVEETQYF. The CDR3 DNA follows: TGCGCCAGCAGCATCGGCAGGAGGGTAGAAGAGACCCAGTACTTC. The whole variable domain, remainder taken from reference TRBV5-1 and TRBJ2-5, is KAGVTQTPRYLIKTRGQQVTLSCSPISGHRSVSWYQQTPGQGLQFLFEYFSETQRNKGNFPGRFSGRQFSNSRSEMNVSTLELGDSALYLCASSIGRRVEETQYFGPGTRLLVL.

This clonotype showed up just a few times. The chain combines TRBV3-1 with TRBJ2-1; 11 nucleotides match TRBD2. There are 16 residues in the CDR3. CDR1 LGHDT and CDR2 YNNKEL come from the germline V gene (reference sequence). V lost 1 base to trimming and J lost 4 bases; unmatched junction nucleotides: 3. The CDR3 spells CASSQGLAGTYNEQFF. As DNA, the CDR3 is TGTGCCAGCAGCCAAGGACTAGCGGGGACATACAATGAGCAGTTCTTC.

The CDR3 loop is CASSLEFKDEQFF. The CDR3 coding sequence is TGCGCCAGCAGCTTGGAATTTAAGGATGAGCAGTTCTTC. The chain is built from TRBV5-1 and TRBJ2-1, with D uncertain. V lost 0 bases and J lost 8, with 9 bases in between. CDR3 length: 13 amino acids. Looked up from germline, CDR1 is SGHRS and CDR2 is YFSETQ. The whole variable domain, remainder taken from reference TRBV5-1 and TRBJ2-1, is KAGVTQTPRYLIKTRGQQVTLSCSPISGHRSVSWYQQTPGQGLQFLFEYFSETQRNKGNFPGRFSGRQFSNSRSEMNVSTLELGDSALYLCASSLEFKDEQFFGPGTRLTVL.

This clonotype was seen a few times. V gene TRBV10-3 combines with J gene TRBJ2-7; tentatively, D is TRBD2 (7 bases). Germline CDR1 is ENHRY and CDR2 is SYGVKD. Deletions cut 10 bases from V and 5 bases from J, with 15 bases between. The CDR3 is 12 amino acids. The CDR3 loop is CATGRDKHEQYF. The CDR3 DNA follows: TGTGCCACGGGGAGGGACAAACACGAGCAGTACTTC.

The V and J genes are TRBV12-3 or TRBV12-4 and TRBJ2-1; no definite D call. The germline V and J ends were trimmed by 0 bases and 6 bases, with 12 bases remaining between them. This CDR3 spans 15 amino acids. The CDR3 is CASSLALGVGNEQFF. The DNA of the CDR3 is TGTGCCAGCAGTTTAGCGCTTGGGGTAGGCAATGAGCAGTTCTTC.

This clonotype was counted ten times or more. The chain combines TRBV10-3 with TRBJ1-5, with D possibly matching TRBD1 (6 bases). From germline, CDR1 is ENHRY and CDR2 SYGVKD. The CDR3 length is 15 residues. V was cut by 10 bases and J by 0 bases, with 16 bases left in between. This CDR3 is CAKNGGAYSNQPQHF. The CDR3 DNA follows: TGTGCCAAAAACGGGGGGGCTTATAGCAATCAGCCCCAGCATTTT.

This clonotype was observed many times. This rearrangement joins TRBV3-1 to TRBJ1-1; perhaps TRBD1 as D (5 bases). The germline V gene has CDR1 LGHDT and CDR2 YNNKEL (reference sequence). V was cut by 1 base and J by 0 bases, with 6 bases left in between. This CDR3 spans 14 amino acids. CDR3 coding DNA: TGTGCCAGCAGCCAAGTAGGGGTGAACACTGAAGCTTTCTTT. Translating it yields CASSQVGVNTEAFF.